A single T cell receptor (beta chain) is shown here with its context. As yet, its antigen is unknown. Trimming removed 2 bases at V and 2 bases at J, with 6 bases between. Germline V gives CDR1 MNHNY, CDR2 SVGAGI (reference sequence). The CDR3 loop spans 13 amino acids. These data originate in a study of shared clonotypes between healthy human individuals. Study-wide background: A couple of women and a few men aged 18 to 49 made up the donors. CD4 naive and memory got three plates each, CD8 naive two, CD8 memory one. The study, taken as a whole, reports: Generation probabilities were higher for clonotypes shared across all four sorted-subset donors than for unshared ones. Of the naive CD4 clonotypes, roughly 5.2% were shared across a handful of donors.

Libraries were prepared by immunoSEQ multiplex PCR; TCRdb keeps only in-frame clonotypes and omits some of them. Here the sample spans 2,100,000 or so clones, roughly 95% being singletons. The sample was naive CD4+ T cells sorted from blood. Subset in this sample: CD45RA+ positively selected. This clonotype originated in a man between 18 and 35 years old in good health. The V and J genes are TRBV6-6 and TRBJ1-2; D unresolved. The CDR3 reads CASSYGVNYGYTF. The CDR3 DNA is TGTGCCAGCAGTTACGGTGTAAACTATGGCTACACCTTC.